The source of this T cell receptor (beta chain) is a study of T-cell memory formation after mild COVID-19. TCRdb re-called the 5' RACE reads through MiXCR, storing one row per CDR3 protein. The table has approximately 100,000 distinct CDR3 sequences, around a quarter seen once. The CDR3 loop spans 16 amino acids. Germline values: CDR1 MGHRA, CDR2 YSYEKL. Trimming removed 4 bases from V and 1 base from J; junction bases left unmatched: 3. Sequenced: PBMCs or a T cell subset sorted from them (not recorded which). The clonotype was recovered from a man aged 18 to 29 who had mild COVID-19 (a few samples of this study predate the infection). Cell type and time point are not known. The chain couples TRBV4-1 to TRBJ2-2, with 10 positions matching TRBD2. The CDR3 nucleotides read TGCGCCAGCAGCCGACCTAGCGGGGGGAACACCGGGGAGCTGTTTTTT. Protein product: CASSRPSGGNTGELFF.